This T cell receptor beta chain was sequenced in a study of regulatory T cells in long-lasting Graves disease. Study-wide context: Those with persistent Graves' disease had received antithyroid drugs for over 5 years with positive TSH receptor antibodies. Study observations and caveats: Because few samples were included, accuracy may have been lower. Clonotypes that were public and shared totalled approximately 3,000 in persistent patients versus 900 to 1,000 in new patients. Persistent disease favored TRBV28, TRBJ1-2 and TRBJ2-5.

This CDR3 spans 16 amino acids. Deletions cut 4 bases from V and 2 bases from J, with 16 bases between. The germline CDR1 and CDR2 sequences are SGHRS and YFSETQ. Libraries of TCR beta came from iRepertoire HTBI primers plus Arm-PCR of CDR3 regions. TCRdb re-analysed the multiplex PCR reads in MiXCR, keeping a single row per CDR3 protein. The data hold approximately 350,000 distinct CDR3 sequences, with about 23% observed a single time. In the case of this clonotype: What it binds is unknown.

Documented time point: persistent/refractory GD, antithyroid drugs over 5 years with positive TRAb. With RNA extracted from PBMCs as input, the TCR library was made. Sequenced here: peripheral blood mononuclear cells (PBMCs), sampled when the disease was refractory, from a patient treated with antithyroid drugs. This chain connects TRBV5-1 to TRBJ2-1; D is unresolved. This clonotype was obtained from a woman in her thirties or forties with Graves disease. The CDR3 DNA follows: TGCGCCAGCAGCCGGGTGTCCAGCCCGACCTACAATGAGCAGTTCTTC. It codes for CASSRVSSPTYNEQFF.